The present entry profiles one TCR beta chain with its context. What it binds is unknown. This record belongs to a study of OX40 agonist ivuxolimab in advanced cancers. Findings of the study overall: On average, a greater number of expanded clones characterised CD8+ T cells relative to CD4+.

CDR1 is WNHNN, CDR2 SYGVQD, per germline (reference sequence). V lost 3 bases and J 11 bases, leaving 19 bases between the germline ends. This CDR3 contains 14 residues. Sequencing was performed with immunoSEQ multiplex PCR; in TCRdb, only in-frame clones are kept and a portion is missing. The sample contains roughly 58,000 clones, about four fifths of which appear only once. The chain combines TRBV10-1 with TRBJ1-1, with D tentatively TRBD1 (5 bases). This clonotype originated in an adult with an advanced solid tumor such as melanoma, head and neck, liver or kidney cancer. The source was CD4+ or CD8+ T cells sorted from blood, collected in a trial of the OX40 agonist ivuxolimab. As DNA, the CDR3 is TGCGCCAGCAGTGACTCAGGGTGCAAGTCGATTGCTTTCTTT. Protein sequence: CASSDSGCKSIAFF.